The sequence of this T cell receptor (beta chain) was determined in a study of control samples from healthy donors and cancer patients (TCRdb year 2020). With respect to this clone: Its antigen is not yet known. Base qualities are not at hand, and no much larger clone is one base apart. The same CDR3 also results from other DNA sequences found in this sample.

The library relied on the immunoSEQ multiplex PCR assay. TCRdb re-hosts the immuneACCESS table, in-frame sequences only. Its copies lack some clones; in the studies checked, an unresolved V gene accounts for under half of them, and the cause for the rest is not known. The sample table shows 150,000 or so clones, and around 88% are seen once. The ten largest clones take up 1.7% of the sample. Trimmed from V: 9 bases; trimmed from J: 1 base; junction bases lacking a gene match: 6. The CDR3 has 14 amino acids, counting the end cysteine and phenylalanine. Only CDR3 DNA is held: 42 bases, read in frame from base 1. From a lookup of the germline V gene, CDR1 and CDR2 are MNHEY and SVGAGI.

The chain is assembled from TRBV6-5 and TRBJ2-7, with 10 bases aligning to TRBD1. This clonotype was sampled from a man younger than 30 in good health. The sequenced material came from blood. The CDR3 has the sequence CASSRDRGSYEQYF. At the DNA level, the sequence is TGTGCCAGTAGCCGGGACAGGGGATCCTACGAGCAGTACTTC.